The rows below give T cell receptor beta chains drawn from one sample of a study of CD8 T cells in Susac syndrome. MiXCR, applied by TCRdb to the immunoSEQ multiplex PCR reads, yields one record per CDR3 protein. The data hold 160,000 or so distinct CDR3 sequences, with roughly 94% observed a single time. Sequencing was carried out using CD4+ T cells from PBMCs. These receptors were obtained from a human donor in good health. Both conserved end residues are trimmed from each CDR3. D genes are given only for firm matches. Expanded clones are given a class, and other clones once, few, many or no size at all.

D gene: TRBD2; clone size: -; J gene: TRBJ2-1; V gene: TRBV9; CDR3 protein: ASSVEGWAGGNEQF
D gene: -; clone size: -; J gene: TRBJ2-1; V gene: TRBV24-1; CDR3 protein: ATSDLTGSYNEQF
D gene: -; clone size: -; J gene: TRBJ2-5; V gene: TRBV20-1; CDR3 protein: SARDPKSHGETQY
D gene: TRBD2; clone size: once; J gene: TRBJ2-1; V gene: TRBV6-1; CDR3 protein: ASSEMSIGGSRF
D gene: -; clone size: -; J gene: TRBJ2-7; V gene: TRBV28; CDR3 protein: ASRVGQINEQY
D gene: -; clone size: -; J gene: TRBJ2-3; V gene: TRBV7-3; CDR3 protein: ASSWGLLTDTQY
D gene: -; clone size: -; J gene: TRBJ1-1; V gene: TRBV9; CDR3 protein: ASSPEAGSSTEAF
D gene: TRBD2; clone size: -; J gene: TRBJ2-7; V gene: TRBV5-1; CDR3 protein: ASSSTLGGDEQY
D gene: TRBD1; clone size: -; J gene: TRBJ1-4; V gene: TRBV2; CDR3 protein: ASSRTGDEKLF
D gene: -; clone size: few; J gene: TRBJ2-5; V gene: TRBV12-3/TRBV12-4; CDR3 protein: ASSLDPQETQY
D gene: TRBD1; clone size: -; J gene: TRBJ1-4; V gene: TRBV12-3/TRBV12-4; CDR3 protein: ASSFGQGAANEKLF
D gene: TRBD1; clone size: -; J gene: TRBJ2-5; V gene: TRBV24-1; CDR3 protein: ATSDPTGAGETQY
D gene: -; clone size: -; J gene: TRBJ1-2; V gene: TRBV7-9; CDR3 protein: ASTPDSAYGYT
D gene: TRBD2; clone size: -; J gene: TRBJ2-3; V gene: TRBV29-1; CDR3 protein: SVDGRATDTQY
D gene: -; clone size: -; J gene: TRBJ1-5; V gene: TRBV12-3/TRBV12-4; CDR3 protein: ASSLGQPQH
D gene: TRBD2; clone size: -; J gene: TRBJ2-2; V gene: TRBV9; CDR3 protein: ASSVSGGVTGELF
D gene: TRBD1; clone size: -; J gene: TRBJ1-2; V gene: TRBV10-3; CDR3 protein: AISGDRTLGDYGYT
D gene: TRBD2; clone size: -; J gene: TRBJ2-5; V gene: TRBV2; CDR3 protein: ASSLLAGGRGTQY
D gene: -; clone size: -; J gene: TRBJ2-3; V gene: TRBV29-1; CDR3 protein: SAPGSSTDTQY
D gene: TRBD1; clone size: -; J gene: TRBJ1-2; V gene: TRBV20-1; CDR3 protein: SASQQGAIENGYT
D gene: TRBD1; clone size: -; J gene: TRBJ2-1; V gene: TRBV18; CDR3 protein: ASSPGQGAYNEQF
D gene: TRBD2; clone size: -; J gene: TRBJ2-5; V gene: TRBV12-3/TRBV12-4; CDR3 protein: ASSAGGRMGETQY
D gene: -; clone size: -; J gene: TRBJ2-3; V gene: TRBV2; CDR3 protein: ASRQPGSSTDTQY
D gene: -; clone size: -; J gene: TRBJ1-2; V gene: TRBV20-1; CDR3 protein: SARSAGYGYT
D gene: TRBD1; clone size: once; J gene: TRBJ2-5; V gene: TRBV27; CDR3 protein: ASSPSGTEETQY
D gene: -; clone size: -; J gene: TRBJ2-7; V gene: TRBV3-1; CDR3 protein: ASSQDWASASYEQY
D gene: -; clone size: -; J gene: TRBJ2-7; V gene: TRBV4-3; CDR3 protein: ASSRSGGPSSYEQY
D gene: -; clone size: -; J gene: TRBJ2-6; V gene: TRBV28; CDR3 protein: ASSVQTSGANVLT
D gene: -; clone size: -; J gene: TRBJ1-4; V gene: TRBV28; CDR3 protein: ASSLGRDFEKLF
D gene: -; clone size: -; J gene: TRBJ1-1; V gene: TRBV5-6; CDR3 protein: ASTPSGFSNTEAF
D gene: TRBD1; clone size: -; J gene: TRBJ1-6; V gene: TRBV7-6; CDR3 protein: ASSSGTGVSPLH
D gene: TRBD1; clone size: -; J gene: TRBJ1-1; V gene: TRBV29-1; CDR3 protein: SVEDFQGGEAF